This passage covers 27 T cell receptor beta chains from one sample sequenced in a study of CD8 T cells in Susac syndrome. Random hexamers primed reverse transcription of about 0.45 to 1 ug RNA. TCRdb re-analysed the immunoSEQ multiplex PCR reads in MiXCR, keeping a single row per CDR3 protein. This sample has 70,000 or so distinct CDR3 sequences, with about 94% found just once. Sequencing was done on a sample of CD8+ T cells from PBMCs. These receptors were collected from a human donor with multiple sclerosis.

J is TRBJ2-3 and V is TRBV5-8, with a weak D call TRBD1 (5 bases). The V end was cut by 0 bases, the J end by 4 bases, with 6 bases between. The germline CDR1 and CDR2 sequences are SGHTS and YDEGEE. The length of the CDR3 is 13 residues. The CDR3 DNA follows: TGTGCCAGCAGCTTGGAGGGGTCAGATACGCAGTATTTT. Its protein product is CASSLEGSDTQYF. The full variable domain, with the rest looked up from reference TRBV5-8 and TRBJ2-3, is EAGVTQSPTHLIKTRGQQATLRCSPISGHTSVYWYQQALGLGLQFLLWYDEGEERNRGNFPPRFSGRQFPNYSSELNVNALELEDSALYLCASSLEGSDTQYFGPGTRLTVL.

The chain links TRBV6-4 to TRBJ1-1; D remains ambiguous. The CDR3 loop spans 13 amino acids. In germline, CDR1 is MRHNA, CDR2 SNTAGT. V was pared by 0 bases and J by 0 bases, with 2 bases between. The CDR3 protein is CASSDSMNTEAFF. CDR3 DNA sequence: TGTGCCAGCAGTGACTCTATGAACACTGAAGCTTTCTTT.

The genes are TRBV9 and TRBJ2-5; 8 bases align to TRBD2. This CDR3 comprises 16 residues. CDR1 SGDLS and CDR2 YYNGEE come from the germline V gene. The ends lost 4 bases at V and 2 bases at J; junction bases unmatched: 10. Here the CDR3 reads CASSPRGSGVQETQYF. DNA of the CDR3: TGTGCCAGCAGCCCCCGGGGTAGCGGGGTTCAAGAGACCCAGTACTTC.

In DNA form, the CDR3 reads TGTGCCAGCAGTGAAAGGGCCGACAGGACATACACCGGGGAGCTGTTTTTT. It specifies CASSERADRTYTGELFF. V usage is TRBV25-1 and J usage is TRBJ2-2; TRBD1 is a possible D gene (6 bases). The V and J ends lost 2 bases and 3 bases respectively, with 16 bases between them. The CDR3 loop spans 17 amino acids. Germline CDR1 reads MGHDK; CDR2 reads SYGVNS. Complete variable domain (other parts from reference TRBV25-1 and TRBJ2-2): EADIYQTPRYLVIGTGKKITLECSQTMGHDKMYWYQQDPGMELHLIHYSYGVNSTEKGDLSSESTVSRIRTEHFPLTLESARPSHTSQYLCASSERADRTYTGELFFGEGSRLTVL.

This clonotype showed up just once. The genes are TRBV6-1 and TRBJ2-7; D call uncertain. The CDR3 spans 12 residues. V shed 2 bases and J shed 12 bases, with 14 bases lying between them. Germline V gene data show CDR1 as MNHNS and CDR2 as SASEGT. CDR3 protein: CASSEHGRMGYF. CDR3 sequence (DNA): TGTGCCAGCAGTGAACACGGCAGGATGGGGTACTTC.

This chain uses TRBV5-1 with TRBJ2-7; D is undetermined. V was cut by 0 bases and J by 0 bases, with 7 bases left in between. This CDR3 has 14 residues. CDR1 SGHRS and CDR2 YFSETQ come from the germline V gene. CDR3 protein: CASSLDPSSYEQYF. CDR3 nucleotides: TGCGCCAGCAGCTTGGACCCCAGCTCCTACGAGCAGTACTTC.

The V and J genes are TRBV19 and TRBJ2-1, with D perhaps TRBD2 (6 bases). The CDR3 spans 11 residues. Trimming took 7 bases from V and 9 from J, leaving 10 bases between them. Germline V gene data show CDR1 as LNHDA and CDR2 as SQIVND (reference sequence). CDR3 sequence (DNA): TGTGCCAGTACGGGAGACGGTGAGCAGTTCTTC. This gives the protein CASTGDGEQFF.

This sequence joins TRBV20-1 and TRBJ2-7, with D perhaps assigned TRBD1 or TRBD2 (5 bases each). Trimming took off 1 base at V and 0 bases at J, with 7 bases between the two ends. The CDR3 has 13 amino acids. Germline CDR1 and CDR2: DFQATT and SNEGSKA (reference sequence). CDR3 protein: CSARVRGSYEQYF. CDR3 DNA sequence: TGCAGTGCTAGAGTGAGGGGCTCCTACGAGCAGTACTTC.

A single count supports this clonotype. The chain links TRBV13 to TRBJ2-5; 9 positions match TRBD1. Germline trimming cut 2 bases from V and 3 bases from J; bases unmatched to any gene: 10. CDR1 PRHDT and CDR2 FYEKMQ come from the germline V gene (reference sequence). The CDR3 covers 17 residues. The DNA of the CDR3 is TGTGCCAGCAGCTTAAGCGCTGTGGGGACAGGGAAAGAGACCCAGTACTTC. Its protein product is CASSLSAVGTGKETQYF.

The V gene is TRBV13, the J gene TRBJ1-5; D may be TRBD1 (5 bases). The CDR3 runs to 15 residues. Trimming stripped 5 bases from V and 0 bases from J, with 11 bases between. Germline CDR1 PRHDT, CDR2 FYEKMQ (reference sequence). The CDR3, as DNA: TGTGCCAGCAGCCAACGGGGGGATAGCAATCAGCCCCAGCATTTT. Amino acids: CASSQRGDSNQPQHF.

V and J are TRBV5-4 and TRBJ1-1; D remains unclear. The V gene's germline CDR1 is SGHNT and CDR2 YYREEE (reference sequence). CDR3 size: 12 residues. The ends were cut back, 3 bases at V and 2 bases at J, with 5 bases in the middle. CDR3: CASSYGNTEAFF. CDR3 sequence (DNA): TGTGCCAGCAGCTATGGAAACACTGAAGCTTTCTTT.

The genes are TRBV7-9 and TRBJ1-4; 9 bases map to TRBD1. With V trimmed by 4 bases and J by 8 bases, 5 bases remained unmatched. CDR1 is SEHNR and CDR2 is FQNEAQ in the germline V gene (reference sequence). The CDR3 length is 14 residues. The CDR3 DNA is TGTGCCAGCAGCTCCCGGACAGGGGAGGAAAAACTGTTTTTT. Amino acid sequence: CASSSRTGEEKLFF.

The chain links TRBV30 to TRBJ2-7; no reliable D call. CDR3 length equals 13 residues. The V end lost 0 bases, the J end lost 1 base, and 7 bases lay between the germline ends. Germline CDR1 is GTSNPN and CDR2 is SVGIG (reference sequence). CDR3 region: CAWSVLGSYEQYF. CDR3 in DNA: TGTGCCTGGAGTGTGTTGGGGTCCTACGAGCAGTACTTC.

The CDR3 DNA is TGTGCCGGGGGGACAGGGCCGTCCGAGCAGTACTTC. Its protein product is CAGGTGPSEQYF. The chain employs TRBV25-1 and TRBJ2-7, with 9 positions matching TRBD1. This CDR3 has 12 residues. Germline CDR1 MGHDK, CDR2 SYGVNS. Losses at the gene ends were 11 bases for V and 6 bases for J; bases not matched to a gene: 8.

This clonotype was observed a few times. The chain couples TRBV28 to TRBJ2-1; a possible D gene is TRBD2 (5 bases). The CDR3 length is 12 residues. Germline CDR1 reads MDHEN; CDR2 reads SYDVKM. V was cut by 3 bases and J by 5 bases, with 5 bases left in between. The DNA of the CDR3 is TGTGCCAGCAGTTTCGGGAACAATGAGCAGTTCTTC. It yields the protein CASSFGNNEQFF.

CDR3 residues: CASSALSAGHGYTF. The DNA for the CDR3 is TGTGCCAGCAGTGCTCTTTCCGCCGGGCATGGCTACACCTTC. The chain has TRBV27 and TRBJ1-2; no definite D call. Deletions cut 5 bases from V and 6 bases from J, with 16 bases between. CDR1 is MNHEY, CDR2 SMNVEV, per germline (reference sequence). CDR3 length equals 14 residues.

The genes are TRBV11-2 and TRBJ2-5; 9 nucleotides match TRBD2. The germline V gene encodes CDR1 SGHAT and CDR2 FQNNGV. This CDR3 contains 15 residues. V dropped 1 base and J dropped 6; count of bases not matched to a gene: 6. The CDR3 sequence: CASSLVIAGEQTQYF. DNA for the CDR3: TGTGCCAGCAGCTTAGTTATAGCGGGAGAACAGACCCAGTACTTC.

CDR3 amino acids: CASSLRDTYNSPLHF. The CDR3 region has the DNA TGTGCCAGCAGTTTAAGAGACACATATAATTCACCCCTCCACTTT. The chain combines TRBV12-3 or TRBV12-4 with TRBJ1-6; D uncertain. CDR3 length: 15 residues. V was cut by 2 bases and J by 4 bases, with 9 bases left in between.

The chain is built from TRBV20-1 and TRBJ2-7, with unresolved D. The CDR3 has 17 residues. V lost 0 bases, J lost 2 bases, and 20 bases lay in between. Germline CDR1 reads DFQATT; CDR2 reads SNEGSKA (reference sequence). The CDR3 reads CSARDPLGATHPYEQYF. The CDR3 region has the DNA TGCAGTGCTAGAGACCCATTAGGAGCGACCCACCCCTACGAGCAGTACTTC.

This clonotype came up once. CDR3 residues: CASSVGLAVLWNEQFF. The DNA for the CDR3 is TGTGCCAGCAGCGTGGGACTAGCGGTTCTCTGGAATGAGCAGTTCTTC. This chain connects TRBV9 to TRBJ2-1; 11 bases are shared with TRBD2. V lost 2 bases and J lost 7; bases outside the gene matches: 8. This CDR3 is built from 16 residues. The germline CDR1 and CDR2 sequences are SGDLS and YYNGEE. The whole variable domain, remainder taken from reference TRBV9 and TRBJ2-1, is DSGVTQTPKHLITATGQRVTLRCSPRSGDLSVYWYQQSLDQGLQFLIQYYNGEERAKGNILERFSAQQFPDLHSELNLSSLELGDSALYFCASSVGLAVLWNEQFFGPGTRLTVL.

This clonotype was seen a few times. CDR3 amino acids: CASGTGTDTGQYF. The CDR3 nucleotides read TGCGCCAGTGGGACCGGGACGGACACGGGGCAGTACTTC. V and J are TRBV5-1 and TRBJ2-7, with D perhaps assigned TRBD1 or TRBD2 (5 bases each). Germline CDR1 reads SGHRS; CDR2 reads YFSETQ. V was shortened by 8 bases and J by 9 bases, with 21 bases between the two germline ends. CDR3 size: 13 residues.

This clonotype was counted a single time. V gene TRBV19 combines with J gene TRBJ2-2; 11 bases are shared with TRBD2. The CDR3 sequence is 16 residues long. Germline V lookup: CDR1 LNHDA, CDR2 SQIVND (reference sequence). V lost 9 bases and J lost 2; bases outside the gene matches: 8. The CDR3 DNA reads as TGTGCCAGCCAACCGGGACTAGCGGATAACACCGGGGAGCTGTTTTTT. The encoded protein is CASQPGLADNTGELFF.

The chain couples TRBV7-9 to TRBJ2-3; tentatively, D is TRBD1 (5 bases). This CDR3 comprises 15 residues. CDR1 and CDR2 (germline): SEHNR, FQNEAQ (reference sequence). Trimming stripped 4 bases from V and 6 bases from J, with 17 bases between. CDR3 DNA sequence: TGTGCCAGCAGCTCGACAAATAGGACACCTGATACGCAGTATTTT. Protein product: CASSSTNRTPDTQYF.

This chain connects TRBV20-1 to TRBJ2-7; D may be TRBD2 (6 bases). The CDR3 sequence is 14 residues long. Germline-derived CDR1 and CDR2 are DFQATT and SNEGSKA (reference sequence). V gave up 1 base and J gave up 0 bases, with 10 bases separating them. CDR3 amino acids: CSARVETSSYEQYF. As DNA, the CDR3 is TGCAGTGCTAGAGTCGAGACTAGCTCCTACGAGCAGTACTTC.

The genes are TRBV20-1 and TRBJ1-3, with 8 bases identical to TRBD1. Germline V gene lookup returns CDR1 DFQATT and CDR2 SNEGSKA (reference sequence). This CDR3 has 15 residues. J lost 3 bases, V lost 6 bases, and 10 bases had no gene match. The CDR3 sequence: CSAPGQGSLGNTIYF. The CDR3 DNA reads as TGCAGTGCCCCCGGACAGGGAAGCCTTGGAAACACCATATATTTT.

The chain couples TRBV19 to TRBJ2-1; D is uncertain. This CDR3 has 15 residues. Germline lookup yields CDR1 LNHDA and CDR2 SQIVND (reference sequence). V shed 5 bases and J shed 0 bases, with 11 bases lying between them. The CDR3 bases are TGTGCCAGTAGTCACGACATGAGCTCCTACAATGAGCAGTTCTTC. Its translation is CASSHDMSSYNEQFF.

V and J are TRBV5-6 and TRBJ1-2; D call uncertain. V was cut by 1 base and J by 1 base, with 20 bases left in between. In germline, CDR1 is SGHDT, CDR2 YYEEEE. The CDR3 has 18 residues. The CDR3 DNA reads TGTGCCAGCAGCTTGTTTTCCAGACCCGAAATGGGTAACTATGGCTACACCTTC. Amino acid sequence: CASSLFSRPEMGNYGYTF. Full variable domain (missing parts from reference TRBV5-6 and TRBJ1-2): DAGVTQSPTHLIKTRGQQVTLRCSPKSGHDTVSWYQQALGQGPQFIFQYYEEEERQRGNFPDRFSGHQFPNYSSELNVNALLLGDSALYLCASSLFSRPEMGNYGYTFGSGTRLTVV.